These 4 T cell receptor beta chains were sequenced from one sample in a study of brain metastases from non-small cell lung cancer. Repertoires were generated with immunoSEQ multiplex PCR, while TCRdb's copy carries only in-frame clones and drops some. The sample has hundreds of clones; 80% to 90% are singletons. The sample comprised tumor-adjacent normal tissue. Receptors originate from a donor aged 40 or over with non-small cell lung cancer.

This rearrangement joins TRBV10-2 to TRBJ1-4; D might be TRBD1 (5 bases). The CDR3 runs to 12 residues. Germline loops: CDR1 WSHSY, CDR2 SAAADI. V lost 5 bases, J lost 7 bases, and 8 bases lay in between. The CDR3 region has the DNA TGCGCCAGCAGTCGAGACAGTGAAAAACTGTTTTTT. It specifies CASSRDSEKLFF.

The chain has TRBV7-2 and TRBJ2-3; maybe TRBD1 (6 bases). This CDR3 comprises 13 residues. Germline V gene data show CDR1 as SGHTA and CDR2 as FQGNSA. V lost 8 bases and J lost 5, with 14 bases in between. CDR3 nucleotides: TGTGCCAGCGAGTGGGGGCGAGGAGATACGCAGTATTTT. This encodes CASEWGRGDTQYF.

The chain joins TRBV1 to TRBJ2-6. TRBV1 is given as a pseudogene. The CDR3 length is 18 residues. For the CDR3, the DNA is TGCACCAGCAGAGCAGCACGTTTGTGCACAAAGCGGGCCAACGTCCTGACTTTC. Its protein product is CTSRAARLCTKRANVLTF.

The J gene is TRBJ2-1, the V gene TRBV7-9, with TRBD1 matching over 7 bases. CDR1 is SEHNR and CDR2 is FQNEAQ in the germline V gene (reference sequence). The junction had 13 bases not matched to a gene; V was cut back by 2 bases and J by 0 bases. This CDR3 contains 19 residues. CDR3 sequence reads: CASSLWGQPKNSSYNEQFF. The CDR3 coding sequence is TGTGCCAGCAGCTTATGGGGACAGCCTAAAAACAGCTCCTACAATGAGCAGTTCTTC.